This T cell receptor beta chain emerged from a study of vaccination effects on CD4 cells after COVID-19. On the study more broadly: After the second dose, samples were taken at median day 72.

Following an approximately eleven-day culture, CD4+ T cells were purified. Each participant was administered two doses of either the BNT162b2 or the mRNA-1273 vaccine. Libraries were prepared by immunoSEQ multiplex PCR; TCRdb keeps only in-frame clonotypes and omits some of them. The sample shows some 70,000 clones, roughly four fifths of them seen only once. Germline lookup yields CDR1 SNHLY and CDR2 FYNNEI. There are 13 residues in the CDR3. V lost 5 bases to trimming and J lost 7 bases; unmatched junction nucleotides: 4. To note about this clone: Antigen specificity is unknown.

The clonotype comes from a human donor who received a COVID-19 vaccine. The chain recombines TRBV2 with TRBJ2-5; 10 bases line up with TRBD2. Sequencing used CD4+ T cells from PBMCs cultured without peptide, obtained after COVID-19 vaccination. The CDR3: CASSSSGGGTQYF. CDR3 in DNA: TGTGCCAGCAGTTCAAGCGGGGGGGGGACCCAGTACTTC. The full variable domain, rest sourced from reference TRBV2 and TRBJ2-5, is EPEVTQTPSHQVTQMGQEVILRCVPISNHLYFYWYRQILGQKVEFLVSFYNNEISEKSEIFDDQFSVERPDGSNFTLKIRSTKLEDSAMYFCASSSSGGGTQYFGPGTRLLVL.